A selection of T cell receptor beta chains follows, all from one sample in a study of cytomegalovirus exposure and HLA in healthy donors. The method was immunoSEQ multiplex PCR; TCRdb's version includes in-frame clones alone and lacks a portion of them. This sample has about 130,000 clones, with 90% to 96% found just once. The sequencing input was PBMCs. These receptors were collected from a man aged 18 to 30 in good health and CMV-seronegative. The CDR3 runs from the conserved cysteine through the conserved F or W.

TRBJ1-1 | TRBV27 | CASSLKPRDTEAFF
TRBJ2-2 | TRBV7-2 | CASSPTSGRAGNTGELFF
TRBJ2-1 | TRBV9 | CASSVGIAAEQFF
TRBJ2-5 | TRBV9 | CASSVARTGGFETQYF
TRBJ2-5 | TRBV18 | CASSRDRETQYF
TRBJ2-5 | TRBV4-3 | CASSQTSTYQETQYF
TRBJ1-2 | TRBV4-3 | CASSVTGGNNGYTF
TRBJ2-7 | TRBV15 | CATSSRASARYEQYF
TRBJ2-1 | TRBV19 | CASRSGGGEQFF
TRBJ1-4 | TRBV2 | CASSDDRGQNEKLFF
TRBJ1-1 | TRBV4-1 | CASSQETRHSYTEAFF
TRBJ1-2 | TRBV28 | CASSLTDRGYTF
TRBJ2-3 | TRBV7-9 | CASSPLEDTQYF
TRBJ2-1 | TRBV4-2 | CASSQVPAGGRNYEQFF
TRBJ2-3 | TRBV19 | CASSMSRLAGGADTQYF
TRBJ2-7 | TRBV6-1 | CASSDRDSSEQYF
TRBJ1-2 | TRBV7-9 | CASSDATGTGRVYTF
TRBJ1-2 | TRBV4-1 | CASSPPLTGTGYTF
TRBJ1-2 | TRBV28 | CASSSHRTGEYGYTF
TRBJ2-7 | TRBV19 | CASGGGHEQYF
TRBJ2-3 | TRBV2 | CASSARGSTDTQYF
TRBJ2-5 | TRBV5-1 | CASSLMGQGETETQYF
TRBJ2-7 | TRBV28 | CASTLTGTGGDEQYF
TRBJ1-2 | TRBV28 | CASSPTGAETWSYTF
TRBJ2-7 | TRBV30 | CAWRGQGAYEQYF
TRBJ1-5 | TRBV10-3 | CAISATGDPYSNQPQHF
TRBJ2-1 | TRBV20-1 | CSARVVNEQFF
TRBJ1-2 | TRBV4-1 | CASSSRTGFEISYGYTF
TRBJ2-7 | TRBV25-1 | CASSGGTGNSYEQYF